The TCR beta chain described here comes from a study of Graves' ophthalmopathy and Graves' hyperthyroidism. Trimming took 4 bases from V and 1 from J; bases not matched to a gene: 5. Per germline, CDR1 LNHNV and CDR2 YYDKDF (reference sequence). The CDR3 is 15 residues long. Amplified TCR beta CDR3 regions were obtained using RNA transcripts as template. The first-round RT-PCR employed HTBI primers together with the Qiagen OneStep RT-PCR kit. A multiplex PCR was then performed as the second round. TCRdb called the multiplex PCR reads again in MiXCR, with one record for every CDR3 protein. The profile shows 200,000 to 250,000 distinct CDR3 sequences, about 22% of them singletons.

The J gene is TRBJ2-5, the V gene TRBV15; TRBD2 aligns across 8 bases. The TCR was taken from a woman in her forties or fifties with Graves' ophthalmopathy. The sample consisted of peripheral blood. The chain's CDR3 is CATSILAGTQETQYF. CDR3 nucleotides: TGTGCCACCAGCATTCTAGCGGGCACCCAAGAGACCCAGTACTTC.